Described below is a single TCR beta chain sequence and its context. The entry originates in a study of blood T cell repertoires in COVID-19. Turning to the study itself: The samples span acute and convalescent COVID-19 from the United States, Italy and Spain. Sources were T cells, B-cell-depleted T cells, or PBMCs; the material itself was cDNA or gDNA.

Generated by immunoSEQ multiplex PCR, the TCRdb table keeps only in-frame clones and is missing some. Altogether 70,000 or so clones are present, 85% to 90% being singletons, with the ten largest covering roughly 1.5%. This CDR3 is 13 amino acids long. The V gene's germline CDR1 is MNHEY and CDR2 SMNVEV (reference sequence). The ends were cut back, 5 bases at V and 4 bases at J, with 11 bases in the middle. Material for sequencing was peripheral blood. The chain employs TRBV27 and TRBJ1-2; tentative D call: TRBD1 (5 bases). The TCR sequence derives from a human donor in a cohort sampled during active COVID-19. The CDR3 DNA reads TGTGCCAGCAGTCCCCAGGGTAGCTATGGCTACACCTTC. It encodes CASSPQGSYGYTF.